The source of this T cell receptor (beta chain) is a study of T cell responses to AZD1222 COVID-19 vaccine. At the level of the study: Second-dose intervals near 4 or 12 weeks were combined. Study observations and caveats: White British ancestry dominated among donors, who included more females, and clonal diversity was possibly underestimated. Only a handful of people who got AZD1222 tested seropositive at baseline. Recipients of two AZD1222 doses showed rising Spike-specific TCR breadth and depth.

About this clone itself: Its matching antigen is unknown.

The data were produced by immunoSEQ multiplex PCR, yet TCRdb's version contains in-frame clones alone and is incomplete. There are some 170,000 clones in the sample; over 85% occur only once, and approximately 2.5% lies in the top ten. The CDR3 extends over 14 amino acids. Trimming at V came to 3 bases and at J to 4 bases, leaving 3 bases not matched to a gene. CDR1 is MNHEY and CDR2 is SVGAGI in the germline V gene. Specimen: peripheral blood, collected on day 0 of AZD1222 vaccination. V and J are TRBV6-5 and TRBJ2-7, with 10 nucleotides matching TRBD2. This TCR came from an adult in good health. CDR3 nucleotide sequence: TGTGCCAGCAGTTATCTAGCGGGAGCTTACGAGCAGTACTTC. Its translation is CASSYLAGAYEQYF.